Sequencing of this TCR beta chain was carried out in a study of cytomegalovirus exposure and HLA in healthy donors. Worth noting for this clone: Its matching antigen is unknown.

With 60 Vbeta and 13 Jbeta primers, the PCR was carried out. In the study's own analysis: Unique TCR beta chains numbered about 80 million in a later analysis, with 10 million to 14 million shared. Clones were read by immunoSEQ multiplex PCR, and TCRdb kept only the in-frame ones, dropping some. For V, J and clone size, that table is used; D and trimming come from the DNA. This table holds roughly 150,000 clones, 76% found once. Per the germline V gene, CDR1 is LNHDA and CDR2 is SQIVND (reference sequence). The CDR3 extends over 14 amino acids. V lost 4 bases, J lost 4 bases, and 10 bases lay in between. Findings of the study overall: Upon later analysis, HLA-associated TCR beta chains proved more clonally expanded than other, equally common chains.

The source material was PBMCs. The chain employs TRBV19 and TRBJ2-2, with D maybe TRBD1 (5 bases). This clonotype was obtained from a middle-aged man in good health and CMV-seronegative. In DNA form, the CDR3 reads TGTGCCAGTAGTAGGGCTCAGGGCACCGGGGAGCTGTTTTTT. Translated, it gives CASSRAQGTGELFF.